These 8 T cell receptor beta chains came from one sample sequenced in a study of T cells after posttransplantation cyclophosphamide. Using immunoSEQ multiplex PCR, the repertoire was profiled, and TCRdb retains in-frame clones only, with some absent. Found here are approximately 6,200 clones, no singletons; the ten largest cover around 5%. Busulfan-fludarabine conditioning, marrow transplant, and cyclophosphamide on days +3 and +4 were administered. Here the sequenced sample was PBMCs, taken after an allogeneic stem cell transplant with post-transplant cyclophosphamide. The receptors derive from a male patient aged 25-45 years who received an allogeneic stem cell transplant from an unrelated donor, was CMV-positive, and had acute and chronic GVHD. Some T cells could come from the graft donor.

In its sample, this clone is medium-sized. The chain is built from TRBV10-2 and TRBJ1-1; possibly TRBD1 for D (5 bases). V was cut by 3 bases and J by 4 bases, with 9 bases left in between. This CDR3 has 13 amino acids. Per germline, CDR1 WSHSY and CDR2 SAAADI. CDR3 in amino acids: CASSEGASTEAFF. The CDR3 coding sequence is TGCGCCAGCAGTGAAGGGGCCAGCACTGAAGCTTTCTTT.

This clone was counted between two and nine times. This chain links TRBV9 with TRBJ2-5; 7 positions match TRBD1. The DNA end is a closer match to TRBJ2-7, so the J assignment may be wrong. This CDR3 is 14 amino acids long. Germline-derived CDR1 and CDR2 are SGDLS and YYNGEE. CDR3 loop: CASSPQGVGDEQYF. The CDR3 DNA reads TGTGCCAGCAGCCCTCAGGGGGTCGGGGACGAGCAGTACTTC.

The chain has TRBV2 and TRBJ2-2, with a possible D match to TRBD1 (6 bases). In germline, CDR1 is SNHLY, CDR2 FYNNEI. Trimming shortened V by 11 bases and J by 6 bases, and 25 bases separated the two germline ends. The CDR3 contains 16 residues. The CDR3 bases are TGTGCCTCTGAGGTGGGGGCTACGAGAGGCGCCGGGGAGCTGTTTTTT. This codes for CASEVGATRGAGELFF.

This clone has a count of ten or more. The rearrangement uses TRBV30 and TRBJ1-3; possible D gene TRBD1, 6 bases. The germline V gene has CDR1 GTSNPN and CDR2 SVGIG (reference sequence). CDR3 size: 13 residues. V was clipped by 2 bases and J by 8 bases, with 13 bases between them. In nucleotides, the CDR3 is TGTGCCTGGAGTACAGGGATCGTCGACACCATATATTTT. Residues: CAWSTGIVDTIYF. Looking up the rest from reference TRBV30 and TRBJ1-3 gives the full variable domain: SQTIHQWPATLVQPVGSPLSLECTVEGTSNPNLYWYRQAAGRGLQLLFYSVGIGQISSEVPQNLSASRPQDRQFILSSKKLLLSDSGFYLCAWSTGIVDTIYFGEGSWLTVV.

Turning to this clone: A far larger clone is just one base off, so this is likely a read error. This sequence joins TRBV14 and TRBJ1-2, with TRBD1 matching over 8 bases. Germline-derived CDR1 and CDR2 are SGHDN and FVKESK. This CDR3 has 12 amino acids. The CDR3 sequence: CASRGQGHGYNF. In DNA, the CDR3 is TGTGCCAGCAGAGGACAGGGACATGGCTACAACTTC.

This clone was detected only a few times. This chain connects TRBV7-2 to TRBJ2-3, with 8 nucleotides matching TRBD2. Germline V gene lookup returns CDR1 SGHTA and CDR2 FQGNSA. The CDR3 length is 15 residues. V lost 1 base to trimming and J lost 2 bases; unmatched junction nucleotides: 2. This CDR3 is CASSLGGGYTDTQYF. The CDR3 coding sequence is TGTGCCAGCAGCTTAGGCGGGGGGTACACAGATACGCAGTATTTT.

This clone was counted at least ten times. The chain is built from TRBV5-1 and TRBJ2-5; 10 nucleotides match TRBD1. The CDR3 has 16 amino acids. With V trimmed by 4 bases and J by 4 bases, 10 bases remained unmatched. In germline, CDR1 is SGHRS, CDR2 YFSETQ. CDR3 sequence reads: CASSGADRGRIETQYF. CDR3 in DNA: TGCGCCAGCAGCGGGGCCGACAGGGGGCGAATAGAGACCCAGTACTTC.

This clone showed up many times. The V gene is TRBV2, the J gene TRBJ1-2, with 9 positions matching TRBD1. The germline CDR1 and CDR2 sequences are SNHLY and FYNNEI. The CDR3 runs 12 residues. Trimming at V came to 8 bases and at J to 4 bases, leaving 2 bases not matched to a gene. The CDR3 coding sequence is TGTGCCAGCCAGGGACAGGGCTATGGCTACACCTTC. Translating it yields CASQGQGYGYTF. The entire variable domain, with the rest obtained from reference TRBV2 and TRBJ1-2, is as follows: EPEVTQTPSHQVTQMGQEVILRCVPISNHLYFYWYRQILGQKVEFLVSFYNNEISEKSEIFDDQFSVERPDGSNFTLKIRSTKLEDSAMYFCASQGQGYGYTFGSGTRLTVV.